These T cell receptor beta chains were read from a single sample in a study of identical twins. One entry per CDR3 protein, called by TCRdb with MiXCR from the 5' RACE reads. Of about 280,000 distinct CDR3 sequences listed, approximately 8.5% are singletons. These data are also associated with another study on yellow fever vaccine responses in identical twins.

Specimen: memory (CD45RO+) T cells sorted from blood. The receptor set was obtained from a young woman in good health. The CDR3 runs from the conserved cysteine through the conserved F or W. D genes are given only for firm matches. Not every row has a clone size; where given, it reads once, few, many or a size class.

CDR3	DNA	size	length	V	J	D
CASGGLLAKNIQYF	TGTGCCAGCGGGGGACTCCTAGCCAAAAACATTCAGTACTTC	.	14	TRBV2	TRBJ2-4	.
CASRIDRLVGETQYF	TGTGCCAGCAGGATAGATAGACTAGTTGGCGAGACCCAGTACTTC	.	15	TRBV7-8	TRBJ2-5	.
CASSAKTGRFLELFF	TGTGCCAGTAGTGCGAAGACAGGGAGGTTTTTGGAGCTGTTTTTT	few	15	TRBV19	TRBJ2-2	.
CASSLDRGTYEQYF	TGTGCCAGCAGTCTCGACAGGGGAACCTACGAGCAGTACTTC	few	14	TRBV11-3	TRBJ2-7	TRBD1
CASSEGKNIQYF	TGTGCCAGCAGTGAGGGCAAAAACATTCAGTACTTC	.	12	TRBV2	TRBJ2-4	.
CASSEIPGEAGELFF	TGTGCCAGCAGTGAAATTCCAGGGGAAGCCGGGGAGCTGTTTTTT	many	15	TRBV6-1	TRBJ2-2	.
CATTSPMNTEAFF	TGTGCCACCACCTCCCCCATGAACACTGAAGCTTTCTTT	few	13	TRBV12-3/TRBV12-4	TRBJ1-1	.
CASSAQGAGTSTDTQYF	TGTGCCAGCAGCGCACAGGGGGCGGGAACTAGCACAGATACGCAGTATTTT	few	17	TRBV9	TRBJ2-3	TRBD1
CASCAPGLSYNEQFF	TGTGCCAGCTGTGCCCCGGGCCTCTCCTACAATGAGCAGTTCTTC	many	15	TRBV28	TRBJ2-1	.
CASSTYGLAGNNEQFF	TGTGCCAGCAGCACATACGGACTAGCGGGGAACAATGAGCAGTTCTTC	many	16	TRBV7-2	TRBJ2-1	TRBD2
CASSNPRVEQFF	TGTGCCAGCAGTAATCCACGGGTTGAGCAGTTCTTC	many	12	TRBV6-2/TRBV6-3	TRBJ2-1	.
CASSEIIGTLYNEQFF	TGTGCCAGCAGTGAAATAATTGGGACGTTGTACAATGAGCAGTTCTTC	many	16	TRBV2	TRBJ2-1	.
CASSPPAWFDSYTGELFF	TGTGCCAGCAGTCCACCGGCGTGGTTTGACAGCTACACCGGGGAGCTGTTTTTT	many	18	TRBV11-1	TRBJ2-2	.
CASSQGVGTATNEKLFF	TGTGCCAGCAGCCAGGGGGTGGGTACGGCAACTAATGAAAAACTGTTTTTT	.	17	TRBV7-9	TRBJ1-4	TRBD1
CASSLGDFTYNEQFF	TGTGCCAGCAGTTTAGGGGACTTCACCTACAATGAGCAGTTCTTC	few	15	TRBV12-3/TRBV12-4	TRBJ2-1	.
CASSPQTGFSYEQYF	TGTGCCAGCAGCCCACAGACAGGGTTCTCCTACGAGCAGTACTTC	.	15	TRBV7-7	TRBJ2-7	TRBD1
CASSEFGTGDGELFF	TGTGCCAGCAGTGAATTTGGGACCGGGGACGGGGAGCTGTTTTTT	.	15	TRBV25-1	TRBJ2-2	.
CSGGGTFRETQYF	TGCAGCGGCGGGGGAACTTTCCGAGAGACCCAGTACTTC	few	13	TRBV29-1	TRBJ2-5	TRBD2
CASSFDRGKGPNTGELFF	TGTGCCAGCAGTTTCGACCGGGGAAAGGGACCGAACACCGGGGAGCTGTTTTTT	.	18	TRBV12-3/TRBV12-4	TRBJ2-2	.
CSAGTFNTGELFF	TGCAGCGCCGGGACCTTCAACACCGGGGAGCTGTTTTTT	.	13	TRBV29-1	TRBJ2-2	.
CASSFWNRRNTEAFF	TGTGCCAGCAGTTTTTGGAACAGGAGGAACACTGAAGCTTTCTTT	many	15	TRBV12-3/TRBV12-4	TRBJ1-1	.
CSALRFPNQPQHF	TGCAGTGCCCTCCGGTTTCCCAATCAGCCCCAGCATTTT	.	13	TRBV20-1	TRBJ1-5	.
CASSVIVRDRGLFNQPQHF	TGTGCCAGCAGCGTAATTGTCCGGGACAGGGGTTTATTCAATCAGCCCCAGCATTTT	many	19	TRBV9	TRBJ1-5	TRBD1
CASSLRTVGANEKLFF	TGCGCCAGCAGCCTCAGGACGGTGGGGGCTAATGAAAAACTGTTTTTT	few	16	TRBV5-1	TRBJ1-4	.
CASSQDSVTGRFNEQFF	TGTGCCAGCAGCCAAGATTCCGTGACAGGGAGATTCAATGAGCAGTTCTTC	.	17	TRBV3-1	TRBJ2-1	TRBD1
CASSYQRQRPETQYF	TGTGCCAGCAGTTACCAACGACAGAGGCCAGAGACCCAGTACTTC	.	15	TRBV6-5	TRBJ2-5	.
CASSNPLEYTQYF	TGCGCCAGCTCCAACCCCCTGGAATATACGCAGTATTTT	few	13	TRBV5-1	TRBJ2-3	.
CASSLAFGLAANNEQFF	TGCGCCAGCAGCTTGGCCTTCGGACTAGCGGCCAACAATGAGCAGTTCTTC	many	17	TRBV5-1	TRBJ2-1	TRBD2
CSASRPENNYGYTF	TGCAGTGCTAGTCGACCGGAGAATAACTATGGCTACACCTTC	few	14	TRBV20-1	TRBJ1-2	.
CSAFSGTGDGYTF	TGCAGCGCCTTTTCCGGGACAGGGGATGGCTACACCTTC	.	13	TRBV29-1	TRBJ1-2	TRBD1
CSTPGWDSWTDTQYF	TGCAGCACTCCCGGATGGGACAGTTGGACAGATACGCAGTATTTT	few	15	TRBV20-1	TRBJ2-3	TRBD1
CASKGGSSYEQYF	TGTGCCAGTAAGGGAGGAAGCTCCTACGAGCAGTACTTC	.	13	TRBV2	TRBJ2-7	.
CASSSDKDRGRINEQFF	TGTGCCAGCAGCTCAGATAAGGACAGGGGGCGCATCAATGAGCAGTTCTTC	.	17	TRBV7-9	TRBJ2-1	TRBD1
CASSRQGGDCEQYF	TGTGCCAGCAGCAGACAGGGAGGTGACTGCGAGCAGTACTTC	many	14	TRBV12-3/TRBV12-4	TRBJ2-7	.
CASSPGTGGVWTEAFF	TGTGCCAGCAGCCCCGGGACAGGGGGTGTGTGGACTGAAGCTTTCTTT	many	16	TRBV9	TRBJ1-1	TRBD1
CASSSMGFEAFF	TGTGCCAGCAGTTCAATGGGATTTGAAGCTTTCTTT	few	12	TRBV12-3/TRBV12-4	TRBJ1-1	.
CASSLVQGGSEAFF	TGTGCCAGCAGTTTAGTTCAGGGTGGGTCTGAAGCTTTCTTT	.	14	TRBV12-3/TRBV12-4	TRBJ1-1	.
CASSKGGSAADTQYF	TGTGCCAGCAGCAAAGGGGGGTCGGCGGCAGATACGCAGTATTTT	few	15	TRBV7-3	TRBJ2-3	.
CASSLGRLQISYNEQFF	TGTGCCAGCAGCTTAGGGAGGTTACAAATCTCCTACAATGAGCAGTTCTTC	.	17	TRBV7-6	TRBJ2-1	.
CASSPSNPTGEQFF	TGTGCCAGCTCCCCCTCAAACCCGACAGGAGAGCAGTTCTTC	few	14	TRBV18	TRBJ2-1	.
CATSLVGETQYF	TGCGCCACAAGCCTAGTCGGGGAGACCCAGTACTTC	many	12	TRBV10-2	TRBJ2-5	.
CATSRNPGQQETQYF	TGTGCCACCAGCAGGAATCCGGGACAGCAAGAGACCCAGTACTTC	.	15	TRBV15	TRBJ2-5	TRBD1
CASSFAGSDTQYF	TGTGCCAGCAGCTTTGCGGGCTCAGATACGCAGTATTTT	many	13	TRBV11-2	TRBJ2-3	.
CASSTYGGAPGTGELFF	TGTGCCAGCAGCACTTACGGGGGGGCGCCGGGCACCGGGGAGCTGTTTTTT	few	17	TRBV9	TRBJ2-2	TRBD2
CASSRTSGGSNEQFF	TGTGCCAGCAGCCGGACTAGCGGGGGCTCTAATGAGCAGTTCTTC	many	15	TRBV6-2/TRBV6-3	TRBJ2-1	TRBD2
CASSQDKGEKNTEAFF	TGTGCCAGCAGCCAAGATAAAGGGGAAAAAAACACTGAAGCTTTCTTT	few	16	TRBV14	TRBJ1-1	.
CASSVGGLETQYF	TGCGCCAGCAGCGTGGGGGGGTTGGAGACCCAGTACTTC	once	13	TRBV5-1	TRBJ2-5	TRBD2
CATSLTGTTDTQYF	TGTGCCACCAGTTTGACGGGGACCACAGATACGCAGTATTTT	.	14	TRBV24-1	TRBJ2-3	.
CASSQDRGRQEQFF	TGTGCCAGCAGCCAAGATCGAGGGCGGCAGGAGCAGTTCTTC	.	14	TRBV4-2	TRBJ2-1	.
CASSLGTTYNEQFF	TGTGCCAGCAGTTTAGGGACTACTTACAATGAGCAGTTCTTC	few	14	TRBV28	TRBJ2-1	TRBD2
CASSPLAGLSGANVLTF	TGCGCCAGCAGCCCACTAGCGGGATTGTCTGGGGCCAACGTCCTGACTTTC	few	17	TRBV5-1	TRBJ2-6	TRBD2
CASSLVEGQGNEQYF	TGTGCCAGCAGCTTAGTGGAGGGACAGGGCAACGAGCAGTACTTC	.	15	TRBV11-2	TRBJ2-7	TRBD1
CASSYSRTGRNTEAFF	TGTGCCAGCAGTTACTCGCGGACAGGGAGGAACACTGAAGCTTTCTTT	.	16	TRBV6-5	TRBJ1-1	TRBD1
CASSQGLAETYEQYF	TGCGCCAGCAGCCAGGGACTAGCGGAGACCTACGAGCAGTACTTC	many	15	TRBV4-1	TRBJ2-7	TRBD2
CASSLDRGSDEQYF	TGCGCCAGCAGCTTGGACAGGGGGTCGGACGAGCAGTACTTC	many	14	TRBV5-1	TRBJ2-7	TRBD1
CASLKAGGDNEQFF	TGTGCCAGCCTCAAAGCGGGAGGGGACAATGAGCAGTTCTTC	once	14	TRBV12-3/TRBV12-4	TRBJ2-1	TRBD2
CASSSLAGGDYEQYF	TGTGCCAGCAGCTCACTAGCGGGAGGGGACTACGAGCAGTACTTC	few	15	TRBV6-1	TRBJ2-7	TRBD2